The 30 T cell receptor beta chains below were found in one sample sequenced in a study of cytomegalovirus exposure and HLA in healthy donors. Both 60 Vbeta primers and 13 Jbeta primers went into the PCR. Method: immunoSEQ multiplex PCR; TCRdb's copy keeps in-frame clones and lacks some. The repertoire table contains about 210,000 clones. Sequencing was carried out using PBMCs. The receptors originated from a woman under 40 in good health and CMV-seropositive.

The chain joins TRBV5-5 to TRBJ1-2, with 8 bases that match TRBD1. The V gene's germline CDR1 is SGHKS and CDR2 YYEKEE (reference sequence). This CDR3 spans 15 amino acids. V dropped 0 bases and J dropped 2; count of bases not matched to a gene: 3. In DNA form, the CDR3 reads TGTGCCAGCAGCTTGGACCCAGGGGGCAACTATGGCTACACCTTC. Protein sequence: CASSLDPGGNYGYTF.

The CDR3 region has the DNA TGTGCCAGCAGTCCCCCCAGGGGGGACGGCTACACCTTC. Amino acid sequence: CASSPPRGDGYTF. The chain is built from TRBV6-6 and TRBJ1-2; 7 nucleotides align to TRBD1. J gave up 8 bases and V 5 bases, and 8 bases lay outside the gene matches. CDR3 size: 13 residues. Germline loops: CDR1 MNHNY, CDR2 SVGAGI (reference sequence).

This rearrangement joins TRBV27 to TRBJ2-3, with TRBD1 as a possible D gene (6 bases). The CDR3 runs 14 residues. Germline V lookup: CDR1 MNHEY, CDR2 SMNVEV (reference sequence). V was shortened by 5 bases and J by 4 bases, with 13 bases between the two germline ends. CDR3 protein: CASSLRQAPDTQYF. CDR3 in DNA: TGTGCCAGCAGTCTCAGACAGGCCCCAGATACGCAGTATTTT.

V and J are TRBV4-1 and TRBJ1-1; 10 positions match TRBD1. From germline, CDR1 is MGHRA and CDR2 YSYEKL. Germline trimming cut 4 bases from V and 1 base from J; bases unmatched to any gene: 6. The CDR3 runs 16 residues. CDR3 DNA: TGCGCCAGCAGCCCGGGACAGGGGTGGGGGAACACTGAAGCTTTCTTT. Protein sequence: CASSPGQGWGNTEAFF.

The chain couples TRBV5-8 to TRBJ1-6; 7 positions match TRBD1. Per the germline V gene, CDR1 is SGHTS and CDR2 is YDEGEE. This CDR3 contains 17 residues. V shed 4 bases and J 7 bases; nucleotides not matched to a gene: 14. CDR3 amino acids: CASSGPGQAFGNSPLHF. The CDR3 DNA is TGTGCCAGCAGCGGACCCGGACAGGCCTTCGGGAATTCACCCCTCCACTTT.

The gene calls are TRBV9 and TRBJ2-6; 7 bases are shared with TRBD2. CDR3 length: 17 residues. V lost 0 bases, J lost 1 base, and 4 bases stayed unmatched. The germline V gene has CDR1 SGDLS and CDR2 YYNGEE. CDR3 nucleotide sequence: TGTGCCAGCAGCGTAGGTTGGGGGGGATCTGGGGCCAACGTCCTGACTTTC. It translates to CASSVGWGGSGANVLTF.

V gene TRBV28 combines with J gene TRBJ2-1, with a possible D match to TRBD1 (5 bases). CDR3 length: 15 residues. V dropped 4 bases and J dropped 2 bases, with 12 bases sitting between them. Germline V lookup: CDR1 MDHEN, CDR2 SYDVKM. This CDR3 is CASSSDQGPYNEQFF. As DNA, the CDR3 is TGTGCCAGCAGTTCTGACCAGGGCCCCTACAATGAGCAGTTCTTC.

The chain joins TRBV9 to TRBJ2-5; 12 nucleotides agree with TRBD1. CDR1 and CDR2 (germline): SGDLS, YYNGEE. V was clipped by 3 bases and J by 3 bases; unmatched bases: 6. The CDR3 is 16 amino acids. The CDR3 sequence: CASSGRDRGPEETQYF. The CDR3 region has the DNA TGTGCCAGCAGCGGCCGGGACAGGGGGCCTGAAGAGACCCAGTACTTC.

The rearrangement links TRBV2 to TRBJ1-1; 11 positions agree with TRBD1. This CDR3 has 12 residues. From germline, CDR1 is SNHLY and CDR2 FYNNEI. Trimming cost V 6 bases and J 6 bases; bases outside gene matches: 0. CDR3 amino acids: CASRGQGAEAFF. The CDR3 bases are TGTGCCAGCAGGGGACAGGGGGCTGAAGCTTTCTTT.

The chain employs TRBV7-2 and TRBJ1-2; 9 bases are a match to TRBD1. The CDR3 is 15 amino acids. Per the germline V gene, CDR1 is SGHTA and CDR2 is FQGNSA. V trimming: 5 bases; J trimming: 6 bases; junction bases outside the gene matches: 10. The CDR3 sequence: CASSPGQGRSDGYTF. CDR3 nucleotides: TGTGCCAGCAGCCCCGGACAGGGGAGGAGCGATGGCTACACCTTC.

The chain has TRBV15 and TRBJ1-2, with 8 bases identical to TRBD1. Trimming cost V 1 base and J 0 bases; bases outside gene matches: 4. Germline loops: CDR1 LNHNV, CDR2 YYDKDF (reference sequence). CDR3 length: 16 residues. The CDR3 DNA sequence: TGTGCCACCAGCAGAGGGGGGGGACAGGCTAACTATGGCTACACCTTC. Its protein product is CATSRGGGQANYGYTF.

This chain links TRBV5-1 with TRBJ2-5, with D tentatively TRBD1 (6 bases). Near its end, the DNA agrees better with TRBJ2-7, so the J call may be wrong. There are 13 residues in the CDR3. Looked up from germline, CDR1 is SGHRS and CDR2 is YFSETQ. The CDR3 loop is CASSLQQGYEQYF. The CDR3 bases are TGCGCCAGCAGCCTACAACAGGGCTACGAGCAGTACTTC.

The chain links TRBV27 to TRBJ1-2; possible D gene TRBD1, 5 bases. V was shortened by 0 bases and J by 6 bases, with 11 bases between the two germline ends. The CDR3 extends over 14 amino acids. Germline-derived CDR1 and CDR2 are MNHEY and SMNVEV (reference sequence). The CDR3 bases are TGTGCCAGCAGTTTATCGGCGGGGCTCGATGGCTACACCTTC. This sequence encodes CASSLSAGLDGYTF.

V and J are TRBV30 and TRBJ2-2; a possible D gene is TRBD2 (7 bases). This CDR3 has 15 amino acids. The ends were cut back, 3 bases at V and 4 bases at J, with 15 bases in the middle. Germline-derived CDR1 and CDR2 are GTSNPN and SVGIG (reference sequence). CDR3 DNA: TGTGCCTGGAGGAGGGGGGGAGGAGGCACCGGGGAGCTGTTTTTT. Translation: CAWRRGGGGTGELFF.

J is TRBJ1-5 and V is TRBV25-1; D call uncertain. V dropped 1 base and J dropped 4 bases, with 8 bases sitting between them. This CDR3 is built from 14 residues. Germline V gene lookup returns CDR1 MGHDK and CDR2 SYGVNS. The CDR3 reads CASSEFTGNQPQHF. The CDR3 DNA follows: TGTGCCAGCAGTGAATTTACGGGGAATCAGCCCCAGCATTTT.

The CDR3 nucleotides are TGTGCCAGCAGCGTGAGATTGGGCAGGTGGTTCACTCAGCCCCAGCATTTT. It is translated as CASSVRLGRWFTQPQHF. The rearrangement links TRBV5-6 to TRBJ1-5; no reliable D call. Germline CDR1 SGHDT, CDR2 YYEEEE. The V end was cut by 4 bases, the J end by 6 bases, with 23 bases between. There are 17 residues in the CDR3.

To note about this clone: The sample has other DNA sequences that encode this CDR3 too. The V call is TRBV27, the J call TRBJ1-2, with 8 positions matching TRBD1. V lost 2 bases and J lost 6; bases outside the gene matches: 5. The CDR3 has 14 amino acids. Germline CDR1 MNHEY, CDR2 SMNVEV (reference sequence). CDR3 sequence reads: CASSLRTGRDGYTF. CDR3 nucleotide sequence: TGTGCCAGCAGTTTACGGACAGGGAGGGATGGCTACACCTTC.

DNA for the CDR3: TGTGCCAGCACAAAACAGGGGATGAACACTGAAGCTTTCTTT. Translation gives CASTKQGMNTEAFF. The chain is built from TRBV18 and TRBJ1-1, with 7 bases lining up with TRBD1. CDR3 size: 14 residues. Per germline, CDR1 KGHSH and CDR2 LQKENI. V lost 8 bases and J lost 0; bases outside the gene matches: 6.

This chain links TRBV18 with TRBJ2-1; 11 bases are shared with TRBD1. Germline V CDR1 and CDR2: KGHSH, LQKENI. The CDR3 is 15 residues long. V trimming: 5 bases; J trimming: 9 bases; junction bases outside the gene matches: 9. The CDR3, as DNA: TGTGCCAGCTCATACCGGGACAGGGGGTCACGTGAGCAGTTCTTC. Its protein product is CASSYRDRGSREQFF.

The J gene is TRBJ2-3, the V gene TRBV25-1; D might be TRBD1 (5 bases). Germline values: CDR1 MGHDK, CDR2 SYGVNS. V was pared by 5 bases and J by 1 base, with 19 bases between. This CDR3 is built from 17 residues. The CDR3 loop reads CASSRGRGTSGTDTQYF. DNA of the CDR3: TGTGCCAGCAGTCGTGGTAGGGGCACGTCTGGCACAGATACGCAGTATTTT.

V gene TRBV7-9 combines with J gene TRBJ2-5, with 7 bases lining up with TRBD1. The V gene end was trimmed by 5 bases and the J gene end by 5 bases; junction bases not matched to a gene: 11. Germline CDR1 SEHNR, CDR2 FQNEAQ (reference sequence). CDR3 length: 15 residues. The DNA for the CDR3 is TGTGCCAGCAGCCCTAGACAGGGCGTTGGGGAGACCCAGTACTTC. Translating gives CASSPRQGVGETQYF.

The chain links TRBV11-2 to TRBJ2-1, with D possibly TRBD2 on 6 matching bases. This CDR3 is built from 16 residues. V lost 6 bases and J lost 6, with 21 bases in between. Germline CDR1 is SGHAT and CDR2 is FQNNGV. The CDR3 DNA is TGTGCCAGCAGGAAAAGTGGAGGGTTGAGGGTCAATGAGCAGTTCTTC. Translated: CASRKSGGLRVNEQFF. Full variable domain (outside the CDR3, taken from reference TRBV11-2 and TRBJ2-1): EAGVAQSPRYKIIEKRQSVAFWCNPISGHATLYWYQQILGQGPKLLIQFQNNGVVDDSQLPKDRFSAERLKGVDSTLKIQPAKLEDSAVYLCASRKSGGLRVNEQFFGPGTRLTVL.

Note on this clone: The sample contains more than one DNA sequence encoding this CDR3. The rearrangement uses TRBV11-2 and TRBJ1-1; D is uncertain. The germline V gene encodes CDR1 SGHAT and CDR2 FQNNGV. The CDR3 contains 11 residues. V was trimmed by 5 bases and J by 5 bases, leaving 6 bases between them. CDR3 sequence (DNA): TGTGCCAGCAGCCCCGGGACTGAAGCTTTCTTT. As protein: CASSPGTEAFF.

The rearrangement links TRBV29-1 to TRBJ1-1, with D uncertain. Germline CDR1 reads SQVTM; CDR2 reads ANQGSEA. The CDR3 covers 12 residues. The V gene lost 2 bases and the J gene lost 4 bases, with 8 bases spanning the gap. The CDR3 sequence: CSVETSFTEAFF. CDR3 DNA sequence: TGCAGCGTTGAAACTAGCTTCACTGAAGCTTTCTTT. Combining the CDR3 with reference TRBV29-1 and TRBJ1-1 gives the whole variable domain SAVISQKPSRDICQRGTSLTIQCQVDSQVTMMFWYRQQPGQSLTLIATANQGSEATYESGFVIDKFPISRPNLTFSTLTVSNMSPEDSSIYLCSVETSFTEAFFGQGTRLTVV.

V is TRBV5-1 and J is TRBJ2-3; D is unresolved. The CDR3 covers 12 residues. Germline CDR1 SGHRS, CDR2 YFSETQ. V dropped 6 bases and J dropped 1 base, with 6 bases sitting between them. CDR3 DNA: TGCGCCAGCAAGGAGCGCACAGATACGCAGTATTTT. It codes for CASKERTDTQYF.

The chain recombines TRBV30 with TRBJ2-7; 9 bases map to TRBD1. CDR1 and CDR2 (germline): GTSNPN, SVGIG (reference sequence). The CDR3 totals 15 residues. Trimming cost V 0 bases and J 2 bases; bases outside gene matches: 5. The CDR3 reads CAWSVLGTGPYEQYF. The DNA of the CDR3 is TGTGCCTGGAGTGTGTTAGGGACAGGGCCCTACGAGCAGTACTTC.

The chain uses TRBV4-1 and TRBJ2-3; TRBD2 aligns across 8 bases. The CDR3 runs to 14 residues. The trim removed 6 bases at V and 6 bases at J, leaving 8 bases unmatched. The germline CDR1 and CDR2 sequences are MGHRA and YSYEKL. The CDR3 sequence: CASSPSGLGDTQYF. The CDR3, as DNA: TGCGCCAGCAGTCCTAGCGGGTTGGGGGATACGCAGTATTTT.

The chain uses TRBV11-2 and TRBJ1-3; D gene unclear. Per germline, CDR1 SGHAT and CDR2 FQNNGV. This CDR3 is 15 amino acids long. V lost 7 bases, J lost 0 bases, and 13 bases lay in between. CDR3 amino acids: CASNYGGSSGNTIYF. For the CDR3, the DNA is TGTGCCAGCAACTACGGCGGGAGCTCTGGAAACACCATATATTTT.

CDR3 loop: CASSGRLDQETQYF. The CDR3 DNA is TGTGCCAGCAGTGGCCGACTGGATCAAGAGACCCAGTACTTC. This chain links TRBV7-6 with TRBJ2-5; no clear D gene. The CDR3 totals 14 residues. The V end was cut by 6 bases, the J end by 2 bases, with 13 bases between. Looked up from germline, CDR1 is SGHVS and CDR2 is FNYEAQ.

This chain joins TRBV9 and TRBJ1-1; 7 positions agree with TRBD1. Germline V lookup: CDR1 SGDLS, CDR2 YYNGEE. V gave up 3 bases and J gave up 5 bases; unmatched junction bases: 10. The CDR3 has 15 residues. The CDR3 here is CASSAPGQRFTEAFF. CDR3 nucleotide sequence: TGTGCCAGCAGCGCCCCGGGACAGCGCTTTACTGAAGCTTTCTTT. Based on the CDR3 plus reference TRBV9 and TRBJ1-1, the full variable domain is DSGVTQTPKHLITATGQRVTLRCSPRSGDLSVYWYQQSLDQGLQFLIQYYNGEERAKGNILERFSAQQFPDLHSELNLSSLELGDSALYFCASSAPGQRFTEAFFGQGTRLTVV.